What follows describes a single T cell receptor beta chain. What it binds is unknown. The CDR3 runs to 16 residues. Germline values: CDR1 SGHRS, CDR2 YFSETQ. Germline trimming cut 0 bases from V and 5 bases from J; bases unmatched to any gene: 7. Peripheral blood came from all dose cohorts at three timepoints. This entry is derived from a study of OX40 agonist ivuxolimab in advanced cancers. Whole-study context: Among those treated, three patients had partial responses, one with hepatocellular carcinoma and two with cutaneous melanoma.

Broader study findings: In general, CD8+ T cells held more expanded clones than CD4+ did, on average. A proportion of nonresponders additionally exhibited low normalized T-cell clonal expansion.

The repertoire was sequenced with immunoSEQ multiplex PCR; TCRdb's copy has only in-frame clones and lacks some. The sample carries approximately 82,000 clones, around four fifths recorded once. The TCR was taken from an adult with an advanced solid tumor such as melanoma, head and neck, liver or kidney cancer. The source material was CD4+ or CD8+ T cells sorted from blood, sampled in a trial of the OX40 agonist ivuxolimab. The rearrangement uses TRBV5-1 and TRBJ2-1; 8 bases align to TRBD2. The CDR3 DNA is TGCGCCAGCAGCTTGGCCCCTCGGGGGGGACACAATGAGCAGTTCTTC. Its translation: CASSLAPRGGHNEQFF.